The next 10 T cell receptor beta chains were all read from a single sample in a study of identical twins (TCRdb year 2016). Receptor amplification or capture employed 5' RACE. Reads for this sample came from an Illumina HiSeq 2000. TCRdb applied fastp at Q25 and MiXCR to the public reads, then kept only in-frame beta chains. CDR3 protein sequences are deduplicated, and each keeps its most common genes and DNA. The sample includes fewer than 650,000 distinct CDR3 sequences, with roughly 9.9% observed a single time. Around 3.2% of the sample is held by the ten biggest clonotypes. This sample was also put to use in a study of yellow fever vaccine responses in identical twins.

The specimen sequenced was PBMCs. The receptors shown here come from a woman under 30 in good health.

The chain employs TRBV25-1 and TRBJ2-7; no reliable D call. Germline V gene data show CDR1 as MGHDK and CDR2 as SYGVNS. The V end was cut by 3 bases, the J end by 2 bases, with 5 bases between. There are 12 residues in the CDR3. CDR3 amino acids: CASSEYTYEQYF. CDR3 bases: TGTGCCAGCAGTGAGTATACCTACGAGCAGTACTTC.

The chain recombines TRBV5-1 with TRBJ2-7, with D possibly matching TRBD2 (7 bases). The CDR3 runs to 18 residues. CDR1 SGHRS and CDR2 YFSETQ come from the germline V gene. The ends were cut back, 8 bases at V and 0 bases at J, with 27 bases in the middle. The CDR3 nucleotides read TGCGCCAGAAGCCAACAGGGACCCGGGACGGGGGGCTCCTACGAGCAGTACTTC. Translated, it gives CARSQQGPGTGGSYEQYF. The entire variable domain, with the rest obtained from reference TRBV5-1 and TRBJ2-7, is as follows: KAGVTQTPRYLIKTRGQQVTLSCSPISGHRSVSWYQQTPGQGLQFLFEYFSETQRNKGNFPGRFSGRQFSNSRSEMNVSTLELGDSALYLCARSQQGPGTGGSYEQYFGPGTRLTVT.

This clonotype was recorded many times. This chain links TRBV5-1 with TRBJ1-4; D gene ambiguous. The germline V gene has CDR1 SGHRS and CDR2 YFSETQ. This CDR3 comprises 13 residues. V lost 4 bases and J lost 6, with 10 bases in between. CDR3 region: CASSLSPDEKLFF. In DNA form, the CDR3 reads TGCGCCAGCAGCCTCTCCCCGGATGAAAAACTGTTTTTT. Full variable domain (rest looked up from reference TRBV5-1 and TRBJ1-4): KAGVTQTPRYLIKTRGQQVTLSCSPISGHRSVSWYQQTPGQGLQFLFEYFSETQRNKGNFPGRFSGRQFSNSRSEMNVSTLELGDSALYLCASSLSPDEKLFFGSGTQLSVL.

The V and J genes are TRBV4-3 and TRBJ2-1; 10 bases map to TRBD2. The CDR3 covers 16 residues. CDR1 is LGHNA, CDR2 YSLEER, per germline. V lost 2 bases and J lost 8; bases outside the gene matches: 9. CDR3 nucleotide sequence: TGCGCCAGCAGCCAACGGGTAGCGGGGGGTAGGGATGAGCAGTTCTTC. Its translation: CASSQRVAGGRDEQFF.

The rearrangement uses TRBV7-6 and TRBJ2-1; 12 nucleotides agree with TRBD2. The CDR3 extends over 16 amino acids. CDR1 is SGHVS, CDR2 FNYEAQ, per germline. J was trimmed by 2 bases and V by 3 bases; bases with no gene match: 2. The DNA of the CDR3 is TGTGCCAGCAGCTTGACTAGCGGGAGTGCCTACAATGAGCAGTTCTTC. Its translation is CASSLTSGSAYNEQFF.

For this clonotype: This may be a read error: a much more frequent sequence differs by one nucleotide. The chain is built from TRBV3-1 and TRBJ2-5; unclear D gene. The CDR3 is 11 residues long. The germline CDR1 and CDR2 sequences are LGHDT and YNNKEL (reference sequence). The CDR3 loop reads CASSRTETQHF. CDR3 DNA: TGTGCCAGCAGCCGCACGGAGACCCAGCACTTC.

J is TRBJ2-7 and V is TRBV7-9, with D perhaps matching TRBD1 (5 bases). The CDR3 totals 14 residues. CDR1 and CDR2 (germline): SEHNR, FQNEAQ (reference sequence). Trimming stripped 5 bases from V and 6 bases from J, with 17 bases between. CDR3 residues: CASSHPQGQAEQYF. The CDR3 DNA follows: TGTGCCAGCAGCCACCCCCAGGGTCAGGCCGAGCAGTACTTC.

V is TRBV6-5 and J is TRBJ1-6; D is undetermined. V lost 2 bases and J lost 4, with 9 bases in between. Germline V gene data show CDR1 as MNHEY and CDR2 as SVGAGI. The CDR3 spans 15 residues. The DNA of the CDR3 is TGTGCCAGCAGTTACATCGTCTCTTATAATTCACCCCTCCACTTT. Translation gives CASSYIVSYNSPLHF.

In this sample, this clonotype turned up a few times. V is TRBV5-1 and J is TRBJ2-1; 7 nucleotides agree with TRBD2. CDR1 and CDR2 (germline): SGHRS, YFSETQ. The CDR3 runs to 15 residues. With V trimmed by 4 bases and J by 0 bases, 4 bases remained unmatched. The DNA for the CDR3 is TGCGCCAGCAGCGATGGCGGGAGCTCCTACAATGAGCAGTTCTTC. This codes for CASSDGGSSYNEQFF.

This clonotype was detected only a few times. V gene TRBV6-2 or TRBV6-3 combines with J gene TRBJ2-7; 7 bases fit TRBD2. The CDR3 has 16 amino acids. Germline V gene data show CDR1 as MNHEY and CDR2 as SVGEGT. Trimming removed 0 bases from V and 2 bases from J; junction bases left unmatched: 7. The CDR3 DNA follows: TGTGCCAGCAGTTACTCCGTCCTTGCGGGAGCCTACGAGCAGTACTTC. Residues: CASSYSVLAGAYEQYF.